This T cell receptor (beta chain) was captured by sequencing in a study of Tregs in tolerant kidney transplant recipients. Findings and limits, study-wide: Tolerant patients' donor-specific Tregs expanded beyond overall Tregs, suggesting antigen-driven growth. Activated donor B cell expansion appeared to reveal the most relevant donor-specific TCRbeta repertoire. Biological reproducibility was not directly addressed in this study.

The nonmyeloablative bone marrow transplants came from related graft donors, with transient mixed chimerism. Unstimulated regulatory T cells (CD4+CD25+CD127-), CD4+CD25- non-regulatory cells, CD4 and CD8 cells were FACS-sorted from thawed PBMCs. V was shortened by 4 bases and J by 6 bases, with 16 bases between the two germline ends. The CDR3 totals 14 residues. Germline V gives CDR1 LGHNA, CDR2 YNFKEQ. As regards this clone: Its antigen is still unknown.

Produced via immunoSEQ multiplex PCR; TCRdb's table is partial and in-frame only. The table includes roughly 52,000 clones, about 91% detected once. The chain recombines TRBV4-2 with TRBJ2-7; D remains unclear. The sequences come from CD8+ T cells from blood (PBMCs), collected 24 months after the transplant. This receptor was obtained from a human patient who received a combined kidney and bone marrow transplant. Certain T cells may be donor cells from the graft. CDR3 bases: TGTGCCAGCAGCCCTGCTATCTCTAGTCGCGAGCAGTACTTC. Its translation is CASSPAISSREQYF.